Reported below is one TCR beta chain. The sample is drawn from a study of tumor-infiltrating lymphocytes in localized non-small cell lung cancer. The wider study: Patients included smokers and never-smokers with various histologies, some sampled after neoadjuvant chemotherapy. Resected tumor was paired with non-adjacent uninvolved lung from the same patient.

The CDR3 contains 14 residues. CDR1 and CDR2 (germline): MNHEY, SVGAGI. Trimming cost V 2 bases and J 5 bases, with 9 bases left between them. Repertoires were generated with immunoSEQ multiplex PCR, while TCRdb's copy carries only in-frame clones and drops some. The sample contains around 16,000 clones, about 70% of which appear only once. The receptor was derived from a human donor with non-small cell lung cancer. V gene TRBV6-5 combines with J gene TRBJ1-4, with D hard to call. Sequences were obtained from lung tumor tissue. The CDR3 coding sequence is TGTGCCAGCAGTTACACCACAATGAATGAAAAACTGTTTTTT. This encodes CASSYTTMNEKLFF.